The sequence of this T cell receptor (beta chain) was determined in a study of shared clonotypes between healthy human individuals. The overall study: The donors, a couple of women and a few men, were aged 18 to 49.

The study ran the assay at deep level. When replicate PCRs were run on unsorted PBMC, they used approximately 300 ng DNA, around 30,000 T cell genomes. TCRdb's table, derived via immunoSEQ multiplex PCR, lists solely in-frame clones and lacks some. The sample has about half a million clones, about 85% seen once; the top ten hold approximately 12%. The TCR comes from a woman in her forties in good health. Some clones in this sample may be carry-over from other donors' samples. What was sequenced was PBMCs.

The CDR3 reads CASSTGPQGYEQYF. In nucleotides, the CDR3 is TGTGCCAGCAGCACCGGTCCACAGGGGTACGAGCAGTACTTC. V is TRBV5-6 and J is TRBJ2-7; TRBD1 agrees at 7 bases. This CDR3 spans 14 amino acids. V lost 4 bases to trimming and J lost 4 bases; unmatched junction nucleotides: 8. Germline V lookup: CDR1 SGHDT, CDR2 YYEEEE. The full variable domain, rest sourced from reference TRBV5-6 and TRBJ2-7, is DAGVTQSPTHLIKTRGQQVTLRCSPKSGHDTVSWYQQALGQGPQFIFQYYEEEERQRGNFPDRFSGHQFPNYSSELNVNALLLGDSALYLCASSTGPQGYEQYFGPGTRLTVT.